Below, 24 T cell receptor beta chains from the same sample are listed, as sequenced in a study of CD8+ T cells in alopecia areata. Treatment of the sample: oral pan-JAK inhibitor, 5-10 mg twice daily. Following extraction, RNA underwent reverse transcription to cDNA, which served as the sequencing template. Using immunoSEQ multiplex PCR, the repertoire was profiled, and TCRdb retains in-frame clones only, with some absent. The table shows about 42,000 clones, with 50% to 70% occurring only once. Material: CD8+ T cells sorted from blood, obtained at week 4, from a patient treated with tofacitinib. The receptors come from a human donor with alopecia areata.

The V gene is TRBV29-1, the J gene TRBJ2-5, with 12 bases identical to TRBD2. The length of the CDR3 is 14 residues. J lost 2 bases, V lost 7 bases, and 5 bases had no gene match. Germline loops: CDR1 SQVTM, CDR2 ANQGSEA. CDR3 residues: CSGRLAGVQETQYF. CDR3 nucleotides: TGCAGCGGTAGACTAGCGGGGGTGCAAGAGACCCAGTACTTC. Full variable domain (rest looked up from reference TRBV29-1 and TRBJ2-5): SAVISQKPSRDICQRGTSLTIQCQVDSQVTMMFWYRQQPGQSLTLIATANQGSEATYESGFVIDKFPISRPNLTFSTLTVSNMSPEDSSIYLCSGRLAGVQETQYFGPGTRLLVL.

This clone was counted between two and nine times. This chain joins TRBV29-1 and TRBJ2-3; no definite D call. The CDR3 has 15 amino acids. Germline CDR1 reads SQVTM; CDR2 reads ANQGSEA. V lost 4 bases and J lost 0, with 14 bases in between. The chain's CDR3 is CSVGVIESSTDTQYF. CDR3 DNA: TGCAGCGTTGGGGTGATTGAATCTAGCACAGATACGCAGTATTTT.

There are a few counts of this clone. The genes are TRBV2 and TRBJ2-7; D may be TRBD1 or TRBD2 (5 bases each). Germline lookup yields CDR1 SNHLY and CDR2 FYNNEI. The CDR3 extends over 18 amino acids. With 2 bases removed from V and 3 bases from J, the gap between germline ends came to 23 bases. The CDR3 DNA reads as TGTGCCAGCAGTGAACCCCGGGACGTCAATCGGATAGTCTACGAGCAGTACTTC. Protein sequence: CASSEPRDVNRIVYEQYF.

The chain joins TRBV30 to TRBJ1-1; TRBD1 might be the D (6 bases). The CDR3 loop spans 13 amino acids. Germline CDR1 reads GTSNPN; CDR2 reads SVGIG (reference sequence). The germline V and J ends were trimmed by 0 bases and 8 bases, with 13 bases remaining between them. In DNA, the CDR3 is TGTGCCTGGAGTGTAGGGGGGCGAGCGGAAGCTTTCTTT. As protein: CAWSVGGRAEAFF.

CDR3 amino acids: CASSQDWREANYGYTF. The CDR3 nucleotides read TGTGCCAGCAGCCAAGACTGGAGGGAAGCTAACTATGGCTACACCTTC. V usage is TRBV14 and J usage is TRBJ1-2; no reliable D call. Trimming took off 0 bases at V and 0 bases at J, with 11 bases between the two ends. The germline V gene encodes CDR1 SGHDN and CDR2 FVKESK. The CDR3 spans 16 residues.

The chain has TRBV7-9 and TRBJ2-1; D call uncertain. The CDR3 length is 14 residues. Trimming took off 1 base at V and 5 bases at J, with 9 bases between the two ends. Germline loops: CDR1 SEHNR, CDR2 FQNEAQ (reference sequence). CDR3 protein: CASSLESGNNEQFF. The CDR3 coding sequence is TGTGCCAGCAGCTTAGAGTCTGGGAACAATGAGCAGTTCTTC.

The chain has TRBV12-5 and TRBJ2-7; 11 bases fit TRBD2. CDR1 is LGHNT and CDR2 is FRNRAP in the germline V gene. The CDR3 extends over 16 amino acids. The junction had 5 bases not matched to a gene; V was cut back by 2 bases and J by 2 bases. The chain's CDR3 is CASGLYGSGGAYEQYF. As DNA, the CDR3 is TGTGCTAGTGGTTTGTACGGTAGCGGGGGGGCCTACGAGCAGTACTTC.

The chain recombines TRBV30 with TRBJ1-1; D is perhaps TRBD1 (6 bases). The V gene's germline CDR1 is GTSNPN and CDR2 SVGIG (reference sequence). This CDR3 is 13 amino acids long. V lost 2 bases and J lost 4, with 11 bases in between. The CDR3 region has the DNA TGTGCCTGGAGTCGGACAGCCGGCACTGAAGCTTTCTTT. Protein sequence: CAWSRTAGTEAFF.

This clone was observed a few times. J is TRBJ1-1 and V is TRBV30, with D possibly being TRBD1 (5 bases). The CDR3 extends over 13 amino acids. CDR1 is GTSNPN, CDR2 SVGIG, per germline (reference sequence). The germline V and J ends were trimmed by 3 bases and 10 bases, with 18 bases remaining between them. The CDR3 spells CAWRDKQAMVAFF. CDR3 nucleotide sequence: TGTGCCTGGAGGGATAAACAGGCGATGGTAGCTTTCTTT. The variable domain in full, with the rest retrieved from reference TRBV30 and TRBJ1-1, is SQTIHQWPATLVQPVGSPLSLECTVEGTSNPNLYWYRQAAGRGLQLLFYSVGIGQISSEVPQNLSASRPQDRQFILSSKKLLLSDSGFYLCAWRDKQAMVAFFGQGTRLTVV.

CDR3 DNA sequence: TGTGCCAGCAGCCCCAGCGTGAGGCCATCCACAGATACGCAGTATTTT. Translating it yields CASSPSVRPSTDTQYF. The V and J genes are TRBV6-6 and TRBJ2-3; D call uncertain. Trimming removed 6 bases from V and 2 bases from J, with 18 bases in between. Per the germline V gene, CDR1 is MNHNY and CDR2 is SVGAGI (reference sequence). The CDR3 covers 16 residues.

The J gene is TRBJ2-2, the V gene TRBV10-2; D is uncertain. In germline, CDR1 is WSHSY, CDR2 SAAADI. Trimming stripped 10 bases from V and 5 bases from J, with 11 bases between. This CDR3 is 12 amino acids long. The CDR3: CATKTPTGELFF. The DNA for the CDR3 is TGCGCCACAAAGACTCCTACCGGGGAGCTGTTTTTT.

The chain is built from TRBV29-1 and TRBJ1-6; D is unresolved. The length of the CDR3 is 11 residues. V shed 8 bases and J shed 8 bases, with 10 bases lying between them. Germline values: CDR1 SQVTM, CDR2 ANQGSEA. CDR3 DNA: TGCAGCCCTAGGGTTTATTCACCCCTCCACTTT. Its protein is CSPRVYSPLHF. Using reference TRBV29-1 and TRBJ1-6 for the parts outside the CDR3, the full variable domain is SAVISQKPSRDICQRGTSLTIQCQVDSQVTMMFWYRQQPGQSLTLIATANQGSEATYESGFVIDKFPISRPNLTFSTLTVSNMSPEDSSIYLCSPRVYSPLHFGNGTRLTVT.

This chain connects TRBV6-6 to TRBJ2-1; 10 bases map to TRBD2. The CDR3 is 15 amino acids. Germline lookup yields CDR1 MNHNY and CDR2 SVGAGI (reference sequence). Trimming removed 5 bases from V and 5 bases from J; junction bases left unmatched: 6. CDR3 in DNA: TGTGCCAGCAGTCTCCTAGCGGGGGTAAACAATGAGCAGTTCTTC. Protein: CASSLLAGVNNEQFF.

V usage is TRBV27 and J usage is TRBJ2-7; D perhaps matches TRBD2 (6 bases). This CDR3 is 13 amino acids long. The germline gives CDR1 MNHEY, CDR2 SMNVEV (reference sequence). The V end lost 1 base, the J end lost 3 bases, and 7 bases lay between the germline ends. The CDR3 nucleotides read TGTGCCAGCAGTTTATGGGAGGACTACGAGCAGTACTTC. Its protein is CASSLWEDYEQYF.

J is TRBJ1-2 and V is TRBV6-5; no definite D call. Germline V lookup: CDR1 MNHEY, CDR2 SVGAGI. This CDR3 has 15 residues. V was cut by 0 bases and J by 0 bases, with 8 bases left in between. CDR3 sequence reads: CASSYSARANYGYTF. DNA of the CDR3: TGTGCCAGCAGTTACTCGGCCAGAGCTAACTATGGCTACACCTTC.

The chain uses TRBV29-1 and TRBJ2-1; D not resolved. V was cut by 2 bases and J by 0 bases, with 8 bases left in between. This CDR3 has 14 residues. The germline V gene has CDR1 SQVTM and CDR2 ANQGSEA. CDR3 in DNA: TGCAGCGTTGAAAGTGACAACTCCTACAATGAGCAGTTCTTC. Translating it yields CSVESDNSYNEQFF.

The CDR3 is CSGTMNTEAFF. CDR3 DNA sequence: TGCAGCGGGACAATGAACACTGAAGCTTTCTTT. This chain links TRBV29-1 with TRBJ1-1, with D perhaps matching TRBD1 (5 bases). This CDR3 region has 11 residues. CDR1 and CDR2 (germline): SQVTM, ANQGSEA. Trimming shortened V by 7 bases and J by 0 bases, and 6 bases separated the two germline ends.

The rearrangement joins TRBV29-1 to TRBJ2-7, with a weak D call TRBD1 (6 bases). The CDR3 length is 14 residues. Germline lookup yields CDR1 SQVTM and CDR2 ANQGSEA. V was cut by 7 bases and J by 0 bases, with 16 bases left in between. Here the CDR3 reads CSALQGEGSYEQYF. The CDR3 DNA is TGCAGCGCCTTACAGGGAGAGGGCTCCTACGAGCAGTACTTC.

This clone was observed a few times. This chain connects TRBV2 to TRBJ1-1; a weak D match, TRBD1 (6 bases). CDR3 length: 15 residues. Trimming cost V 2 bases and J 4 bases, with 14 bases left between them. Per germline, CDR1 SNHLY and CDR2 FYNNEI. The CDR3 DNA is TGTGCCAGCAGTGAATTAGTCGGGGGCGGCACTGAAGCTTTCTTT. This sequence encodes CASSELVGGGTEAFF.

The CDR3 DNA reads TGTGCCAGCAGCATTACAGGGAGCTCCTACGAGCAGTACTTC. Encoded protein: CASSITGSSYEQYF. V is TRBV7-3 and J is TRBJ2-7, with D possibly matching TRBD1 (6 bases). Trimming removed 5 bases at V and 0 bases at J, with 11 bases between. This CDR3 contains 14 residues. CDR1 is SGHTA, CDR2 FQGTGA, per germline.

The J gene is TRBJ2-3, the V gene TRBV4-3; possible D gene TRBD2, 5 bases. This CDR3 contains 15 residues. CDR1 LGHNA and CDR2 YSLEER come from the germline V gene. The V gene lost 0 bases and the J gene lost 6 bases, with 13 bases spanning the gap. The DNA of the CDR3 is TGCGCCAGCAGCCAAGACGGATTAGCGTCGGATACGCAGTATTTT. Translated, it gives CASSQDGLASDTQYF.

The chain uses TRBV29-1 and TRBJ1-2; maybe TRBD1 (5 bases). Looked up from germline, CDR1 is SQVTM and CDR2 is ANQGSEA. CDR3 size: 14 residues. V lost 6 bases, J lost 0 bases, and 14 bases lay in between. The CDR3, as DNA: TGCAGCGTCGACCAGGGCAATACTAACTATGGCTACACCTTC. Translated, it gives CSVDQGNTNYGYTF.

The chain has TRBV7-9 and TRBJ1-2, with TRBD1 as a possible D gene (6 bases). There are 12 residues in the CDR3. Germline assignment: CDR1 SEHNR and CDR2 FQNEAQ (reference sequence). Trimming took 4 bases from V and 6 from J, leaving 9 bases between them. The DNA for the CDR3 is TGTGCCAGCAGCTCGAACAGGGATGGCTACACCTTC. Its translation: CASSSNRDGYTF.

V usage is TRBV30 and J usage is TRBJ2-2, with 10 bases fitting TRBD1. This CDR3 is 14 amino acids long. V gave up 7 bases and J gave up 2 bases; unmatched junction bases: 4. CDR1 and CDR2 (germline): GTSNPN, SVGIG (reference sequence). The DNA for the CDR3 is TGTGCCTCGACAGGGGGCCAAAACACCGGGGAGCTGTTTTTT. Its translation is CASTGGQNTGELFF.